This T cell receptor beta chain appears in the sequencing data of a study of human T cells and chemical hapten exposure. Across the study: Alopecia areata, totalis or universalis was found in mostly female patients.

Trimming stripped 6 bases from V and 7 bases from J, with 18 bases between. In germline, CDR1 is SQVTM, CDR2 ANQGSEA. The CDR3 sequence is 13 residues long. The time point here: patch test 1, 2 weeks after DPC sensitization. The sample's treatment: therapeutic diphenylcyclopropenone sensitization with weekly scalp DPC. TCRdb used MiXCR to reprocess the RACE reads, holding one entry per CDR3 protein. The sample yields over 75,000 distinct CDR3 sequences, under 9% seen once. This clonotype was recorded a few times. The sequence was collected from a woman in her twenties or thirties with alopecia areata. Some clones in this sample may be carry-over from other donors' samples. This specimen consisted of whole blood, obtained in connection with sensitization to the hapten diphenylcyclopropenone (DPC). This chain links TRBV29-1 with TRBJ1-2, with D maybe TRBD1 (6 bases). The chain's CDR3 is CSVPSSRDIGYTF. CDR3 in DNA: TGCAGCGTCCCATCCTCCCGGGACATTGGCTACACCTTC. The entire variable domain, with the rest obtained from reference TRBV29-1 and TRBJ1-2, is as follows: SAVISQKPSRDICQRGTSLTIQCQVDSQVTMMFWYRQQPGQSLTLIATANQGSEATYESGFVIDKFPISRPNLTFSTLTVSNMSPEDSSIYLCSVPSSRDIGYTFGSGTRLTVV.